The 9 T cell receptor beta chains presented below share a single source sample, sequenced in a study of patients and donors after allogeneic stem cell transplantation. One entry per CDR3 protein, called by TCRdb with MiXCR from the RT-PCR reads. The sample gives hundreds of thousands of distinct CDR3 sequences, 35% to 45% of which show up once; roughly 11% is in the top ten. Material: blood, either unsorted or a sorted T cell fraction (not recorded which). These TCRs come from a human donor who was either an allogeneic HSCT recipient or a stem cell or donor lymphocyte infusion donor (not recorded which). It is not recorded whose cells these are; they may come from a transplant donor.

The CDR3, as DNA: TGTGCCAGCAGCTTGAGACAGATTAACACCGGGGAGCTGTTTTTT. Its translation: CASSLRQINTGELFF. This rearrangement joins TRBV7-9 to TRBJ2-2, with D maybe TRBD1 (5 bases). This CDR3 is 15 amino acids long. Germline V gene lookup returns CDR1 SEHNR and CDR2 FQNEAQ (reference sequence). The ends were cut back, 3 bases at V and 2 bases at J, with 10 bases in the middle.

This clonotype was counted a few times. V is TRBV10-3 and J is TRBJ1-4; 9 bases agree with TRBD1. V lost 1 base, J lost 7 bases, and 10 bases stayed unmatched. Germline CDR1 reads ENHRY; CDR2 reads SYGVKD. The CDR3 spans 17 residues. The CDR3 DNA follows: TGTGCCATCAGTGAGTTTAGGGGGACAGGGATCACTGAAAAACTGTTTTTT. This codes for CAISEFRGTGITEKLFF.

This chain connects TRBV30 to TRBJ1-6; D ambiguous. The V gene lost 3 bases and the J gene lost 9 bases, with 9 bases spanning the gap. This CDR3 comprises 12 residues. Per the germline V gene, CDR1 is GTSNPN and CDR2 is SVGIG (reference sequence). The CDR3 is CAWSGRTSPLHF. CDR3 in DNA: TGTGCCTGGAGCGGTAGGACTTCACCCCTCCACTTT.

This clonotype was picked up a small number of times. V gene TRBV20-1 combines with J gene TRBJ1-2, with D tentatively TRBD1 (6 bases). CDR3 length: 12 residues. Between the trimmed V and J ends, which lost 5 bases and 5 bases, there was a span of 12 bases. Germline CDR1 and CDR2: DFQATT and SNEGSKA (reference sequence). CDR3 amino acids: CSAYRVEYGYTF. The CDR3 region has the DNA TGCAGTGCTTACAGGGTTGAATATGGCTACACCTTC.

The chain combines TRBV11-2 with TRBJ1-2, with 9 bases aligning to TRBD1. With V trimmed by 5 bases and J by 6 bases, 4 bases remained unmatched. Germline loops: CDR1 SGHAT, CDR2 FQNNGV. The CDR3 totals 13 residues. The CDR3 spells CASSRTGGHGYTF. CDR3 DNA: TGTGCCAGCAGCCGAACAGGGGGCCATGGCTACACCTTC.

This chain uses TRBV12-3 or TRBV12-4 with TRBJ2-1; weak D call: TRBD2 (6 bases). The CDR3 totals 12 residues. The germline V and J ends were trimmed by 6 bases and 9 bases, with 12 bases remaining between them. In DNA form, the CDR3 reads TGTGCCAGCAGGGGACTCGAATCTGAGCAGTTCTTC. Translating gives CASRGLESEQFF.

The CDR3 loop is CASSLLQGWDSPLHF. CDR3 DNA: TGTGCCAGCAGTCTTTTACAGGGGTGGGATTCACCCCTCCACTTT. V and J are TRBV12-3 or TRBV12-4 and TRBJ1-6, with 7 bases lining up with TRBD1. The CDR3 runs 15 residues. With 5 bases clipped from V and 8 bases from J, the junction kept 9 bases outside the gene matches.

The chain recombines TRBV4-3 with TRBJ1-6; D gene unclear. The CDR3 is 14 amino acids. Germline V gene lookup returns CDR1 LGHNA and CDR2 YSLEER. Between the trimmed V and J ends, which lost 0 bases and 7 bases, there was a span of 7 bases. CDR3 amino acids: CASSQETANSPLHF. DNA for the CDR3: TGCGCCAGCAGCCAAGAGACGGCGAATTCACCCCTCCACTTT.

V and J are TRBV20-1 and TRBJ2-3, with 7 bases that match TRBD2. J was trimmed by 7 bases and V by 7 bases; bases with no gene match: 14. Germline V gives CDR1 DFQATT, CDR2 SNEGSKA (reference sequence). This CDR3 contains 14 residues. The CDR3 reads CSVLTGTKGNTQYF. CDR3 nucleotides: TGCAGTGTTCTTACCGGGACTAAAGGGAATACGCAGTATTTT.